A single sample is the source of the 3 T cell receptor beta chains below, sequenced in a study of early T cells in non-severe SARS-CoV-2 infection. TCRdb re-analysed the 5' RACE reads in MiXCR, keeping a single row per CDR3 protein. The sample records about 94,000 distinct CDR3 sequences, about 13% being singletons. The sequenced material came from whole blood. All receptors come from an adult who was a healthcare worker with PCR-confirmed SARS-CoV-2 infection or an uninfected control (not recorded which).

The chain joins TRBV14 to TRBJ2-3; tentative D call: TRBD1 (7 bases). The CDR3 length is 15 residues. Germline CDR1 reads SGHDN; CDR2 reads FVKESK. The V end lost 1 base, the J end lost 6 bases, and 14 bases lay between the germline ends. The CDR3 DNA follows: TGTGCCAGCAGCCAAGCACCAGGGGGGCGGGATACGCAGTATTTT. It specifies CASSQAPGGRDTQYF.

There are many counts of this clonotype. The rearrangement joins TRBV5-6 to TRBJ2-7; TRBD1 matches at 8 bases. Trimming at V came to 4 bases and at J to 0 bases, leaving 6 bases not matched to a gene. Germline CDR1 reads SGHDT; CDR2 reads YYEEEE. CDR3 length: 15 residues. As DNA, the CDR3 is TGTGCCAGCAGCGCCCGACAGGGGCTCTCCTACGAGCAGTACTTC. It specifies CASSARQGLSYEQYF.

This clonotype was seen only a few times. The J gene is TRBJ1-1, the V gene TRBV5-1; 9 bases are shared with TRBD1. This CDR3 spans 15 amino acids. Germline V CDR1 and CDR2: SGHRS, YFSETQ. Trimming took 1 base from V and 6 from J; bases not matched to a gene: 7. CDR3 nucleotide sequence: TGCGCCAGCAGCTTGACAGGGGGCTTCTCTGCTGAAGCTTTCTTT. The encoded protein is CASSLTGGFSAEAFF.